This TCR beta chain was identified in a study of T cell responses to AZD1222 COVID-19 vaccine. Study-level points and caveats: Samples come after the peak T cell response, not at day 14. Rises in breadth and depth of Spike-specific TCRs came after two AZD1222 doses.

Generated by immunoSEQ multiplex PCR, the TCRdb table keeps only in-frame clones and is missing some. In the table there are more than 85,000 clones, more than 75% of which are singletons. Regarding this clone: Its specificity is not known.

The receptor was derived from an adult in good health. This material consisted of peripheral blood, taken on day 0 of AZD1222 vaccination.

CDR3 residues: CASSSSGQGDYGYTF. For the CDR3, the DNA is TGTGCCAGCAGTTCCTCGGGACAGGGAGACTATGGCTACACCTTC. The V call is TRBV6-6, the J call TRBJ1-2, with 9 bases identical to TRBD1. The germline V gene has CDR1 MNHNY and CDR2 SVGAGI (reference sequence). Losses at the gene ends were 4 bases for V and 3 bases for J; bases not matched to a gene: 6. The CDR3 spans 15 residues.